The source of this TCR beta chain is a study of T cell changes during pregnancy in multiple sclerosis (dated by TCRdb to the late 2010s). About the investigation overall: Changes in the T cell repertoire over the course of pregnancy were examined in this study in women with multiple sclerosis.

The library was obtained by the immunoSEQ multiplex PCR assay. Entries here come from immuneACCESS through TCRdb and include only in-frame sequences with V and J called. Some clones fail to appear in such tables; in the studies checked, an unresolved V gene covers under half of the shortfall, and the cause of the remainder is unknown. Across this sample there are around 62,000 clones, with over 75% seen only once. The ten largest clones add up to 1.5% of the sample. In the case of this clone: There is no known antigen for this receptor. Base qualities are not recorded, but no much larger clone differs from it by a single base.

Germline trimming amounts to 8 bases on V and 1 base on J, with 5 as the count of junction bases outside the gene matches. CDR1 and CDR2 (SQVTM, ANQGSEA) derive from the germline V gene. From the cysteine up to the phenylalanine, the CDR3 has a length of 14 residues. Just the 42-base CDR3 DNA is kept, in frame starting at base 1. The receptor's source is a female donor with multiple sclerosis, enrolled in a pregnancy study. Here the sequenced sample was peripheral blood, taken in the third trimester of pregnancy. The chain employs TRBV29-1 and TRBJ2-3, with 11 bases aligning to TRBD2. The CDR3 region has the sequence CSLAGGRGTDTQYF. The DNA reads TGCAGCTTAGCGGGAGGGAGGGGCACAGATACGCAGTATTTT.